This entry describes one TCR beta chain. Antigen: not known. The sample belongs to a study of shared clonotypes between healthy human individuals. In the study overall: Donor ages ranged 18 to 49 years: a couple of women, a few men.

There were no recent acute infections or vaccinations among the donors, who were healthy HIV-negative adults. The CDR3 contains 13 residues. V shed 5 bases and J shed 2 bases, with 8 bases lying between them. Germline V CDR1 and CDR2: SGHRS, YFSETQ. Produced via immunoSEQ multiplex PCR; TCRdb's table is partial and in-frame only. This sample has around 700,000 clones, with about 74% found just once. Broader study findings: Non-shared clonotypes had lower generation probabilities than clonotypes shared by all four sorted-subset donors.

This receptor was identified in a woman aged 30 to 39 in good health. Sequencing was done on a sample of memory CD4+ T cells sorted from blood. Described subset: CD45RA-negative fraction. The V and J genes are TRBV5-1 and TRBJ1-3; the D gene is possibly TRBD1 (6 bases). The CDR3 coding sequence is TGCGCCAGCAGGACAGGAGCTGGAAACACCATATATTTT. Amino acids: CASRTGAGNTIYF.